These T cell receptor beta chains were read from a single sample in a study of human T cells and chemical hapten exposure. Each CDR3 protein gets one entry after TCRdb re-called the RACE reads with MiXCR. The sample shows 300,000 to 350,000 distinct CDR3 sequences, around 7% of them seen only once. Source: whole blood, taken in connection with sensitization to the hapten diphenylcyclopropenone (DPC). Receptor source: a woman between 18 and 29 years old with alopecia areata. Some clones in this sample may be carry-over from other donors' samples. The conserved cysteine and the conserved F or W are not part of the CDR3 here.

CDR3aa: ASSLGGDVGTEAF
j_gene: TRBJ1-1
v_gene: TRBV13

CDR3aa: ASSLSNTGEDTQY
j_gene: TRBJ2-3
v_gene: TRBV7-9

CDR3aa: ASTPGTEAF
j_gene: TRBJ1-1
v_gene: TRBV7-9

CDR3aa: ASSPRPGPKETQY
j_gene: TRBJ2-5
v_gene: TRBV7-2

CDR3aa: ASSPQEGINQPQH
j_gene: TRBJ1-5
v_gene: TRBV18

CDR3aa: ATSRDGGTYGYT
j_gene: TRBJ1-2
v_gene: TRBV15

CDR3aa: ASSGAALGETQY
j_gene: TRBJ2-5
v_gene: TRBV5-1

CDR3aa: SANDAGPPYEQY
j_gene: TRBJ2-7
v_gene: TRBV20-1

CDR3aa: ASSSAAGVGELF
j_gene: TRBJ2-2
v_gene: TRBV6-2/TRBV6-3

CDR3aa: ASTLLAGGQDTQY
j_gene: TRBJ2-3
v_gene: TRBV6-1

CDR3aa: ASSQEFRNRAPLH
j_gene: TRBJ1-6
v_gene: TRBV4-2

CDR3aa: ASSQDGGHTIY
j_gene: TRBJ1-3
v_gene: TRBV4-3

CDR3aa: ASSLGREWGEAF
j_gene: TRBJ1-1
v_gene: TRBV7-2

CDR3aa: ATSSGSPLAGGRGDTQY
j_gene: TRBJ2-3
v_gene: TRBV15

CDR3aa: ASRLQEGEAF
j_gene: TRBJ1-1
v_gene: TRBV5-5

CDR3aa: ASRGQGAYSNQPQH
j_gene: TRBJ1-5
v_gene: TRBV6-5

CDR3aa: ASSSLGGNEAF
j_gene: TRBJ1-1
v_gene: TRBV5-1

CDR3aa: ASSSLLLAGASDSGANVLT
j_gene: TRBJ2-6
v_gene: TRBV5-6

CDR3aa: ASGKGAAGTGTKAGANVLT
j_gene: TRBJ2-6
v_gene: TRBV21-1

CDR3aa: ASSLFFDEQF
j_gene: TRBJ2-1
v_gene: TRBV6-2/TRBV6-3